These 21 T cell receptor beta chains originate from one sample sequenced in a study of blood T cell repertoires in COVID-19. Sequencing was performed with immunoSEQ multiplex PCR; in TCRdb, only in-frame clones are kept and a portion is missing. The repertoire has about 230,000 clones, around 86% of them found once; the top ten carry about 9.9%. The sequencing sample was made of peripheral blood. All receptors derive from a man aged 50-59 years with COVID-19, enrolled during active disease.

The J gene is TRBJ1-5, the V gene TRBV6-2 or TRBV6-3; perhaps TRBD1 as D (5 bases). Germline lookup yields CDR1 MNHEY and CDR2 SVGEGT. The CDR3 runs to 16 residues. Trimming shortened V by 5 bases and J by 2 bases, and 16 bases separated the two germline ends. DNA of the CDR3: TGTGCCAGCAGTCGTCGCGGCCGGGGGGGCAATCAGCCCCAGCATTTT. Its translation: CASSRRGRGGNQPQHF.

The J gene is TRBJ2-3, the V gene TRBV19, with 11 bases fitting TRBD1. Germline CDR1 and CDR2: LNHDA and SQIVND (reference sequence). V lost 5 bases and J lost 3; bases outside the gene matches: 4. CDR3 length: 15 residues. CDR3 DNA: TGTGCCAGTAGTGGACAGGGGGCGCCGACAGATACGCAGTATTTT. This gives the protein CASSGQGAPTDTQYF.

The V and J genes are TRBV5-6 and TRBJ2-7, with 10 bases aligning to TRBD1. Germline lookup yields CDR1 SGHDT and CDR2 YYEEEE. After removal of 4 bases from V and 2 bases from J, the junction contained 6 bases not matched to a gene. The CDR3 consists of 15 residues. The CDR3 is CASSPGTGATYEQYF. The CDR3 DNA reads TGTGCCAGCAGCCCCGGGACAGGGGCGACCTACGAGCAGTACTTC.

The genes are TRBV11-3 and TRBJ2-1; 10 bases fit TRBD2. The V gene end was trimmed by 3 bases and the J gene end by 0 bases; junction bases not matched to a gene: 2. CDR1 SGHNT and CDR2 YENEEA come from the germline V gene. The CDR3 extends over 16 amino acids. The CDR3 is CASSFTSGTSYNEQFF. DNA of the CDR3: TGTGCCAGCAGCTTTACTAGCGGGACCTCCTACAATGAGCAGTTCTTC.

V is TRBV6-6 and J is TRBJ1-3, with 8 bases that match TRBD1. This CDR3 region has 16 residues. V was pared by 5 bases and J by 4 bases, with 10 bases of the junction left unmatched. Germline CDR1 reads MNHNY; CDR2 reads SVGAGI (reference sequence). CDR3 sequence reads: CASSRWTGMVGNTIYF. The CDR3 nucleotides are TGTGCCAGCAGTCGATGGACAGGGATGGTAGGAAACACCATATATTTT.

The chain carries TRBV6-5 and TRBJ2-5; 8 nucleotides agree with TRBD2. V trimming: 2 bases; J trimming: 1 base; junction bases outside the gene matches: 0. This CDR3 is built from 14 residues. Germline V gene data show CDR1 as MNHEY and CDR2 as SVGAGI. This chain's CDR3 is CASSYREGQETQYF. CDR3 in DNA: TGTGCCAGCAGTTACCGGGAGGGCCAAGAGACCCAGTACTTC.

This clone has a single count. The chain employs TRBV7-2 and TRBJ1-5, with 7 bases fitting TRBD1. The CDR3 consists of 16 residues. The germline V gene encodes CDR1 SGHTA and CDR2 FQGNSA. Trimming at V came to 5 bases and at J to 3 bases, leaving 10 bases not matched to a gene. CDR3 residues: CASSPTGTGDNQPQHF. DNA of the CDR3: TGTGCCAGCAGCCCAACGGGTACAGGGGACAATCAGCCCCAGCATTTT.

The chain recombines TRBV7-9 with TRBJ2-7, with D tentatively TRBD1 (6 bases). Germline values: CDR1 SEHNR, CDR2 FQNEAQ (reference sequence). The V end lost 1 base, the J end lost 0 bases, and 13 bases lay between the germline ends. This CDR3 contains 16 residues. CDR3 in amino acids: CASSLVLQGSSYEQYF. The CDR3 region has the DNA TGTGCCAGCAGCTTAGTCCTACAGGGTAGCTCCTACGAGCAGTACTTC.

The chain joins TRBV12-3 or TRBV12-4 to TRBJ2-5; D remains unclear. CDR3 length: 13 residues. Deletions cut 3 bases from V and 0 bases from J, with 5 bases between. Written as DNA, the CDR3 is TGTGCCAGCAGTTTGGGCCACCAAGAGACCCAGTACTTC. Translated: CASSLGHQETQYF.

J is TRBJ1-1 and V is TRBV19; the D gene is possibly TRBD1 (5 bases). The CDR3 contains 16 residues. V shed 3 bases and J shed 0 bases, with 14 bases lying between them. CDR1 is LNHDA and CDR2 is SQIVND in the germline V gene (reference sequence). The CDR3, as DNA: TGTGCCAGTAGTATCGGGAGGGGATCAGTGAACACTGAAGCTTTCTTT. This codes for CASSIGRGSVNTEAFF. The entire variable domain, with the rest obtained from reference TRBV19 and TRBJ1-1, is as follows: DGGITQSPKYLFRKEGQNVTLSCEQNLNHDAMYWYRQDPGQGLRLIYYSQIVNDFQKGDIAEGYSVSREKKESFPLTVTSAQKNPTAFYLCASSIGRGSVNTEAFFGQGTRLTVV.

The rearrangement links TRBV7-2 to TRBJ1-2, with a possible D match to TRBD1 (6 bases). Germline CDR1 is SGHTA and CDR2 is FQGNSA. V shed 5 bases and J shed 3 bases, with 13 bases lying between them. This CDR3 region has 14 residues. As DNA, the CDR3 is TGTGCCAGCAGCCGGGGGGGCCGAGACTATGGCTACACCTTC. Protein product: CASSRGGRDYGYTF.

The chain has TRBV15 and TRBJ1-1, with a weak D call TRBD1 (6 bases). V was shortened by 6 bases and J by 4 bases, with 12 bases between the two germline ends. The CDR3 has 13 residues. The V gene's germline CDR1 is LNHNV and CDR2 YYDKDF (reference sequence). CDR3 nucleotide sequence: TGTGCCACCAGTAATACAGGGACCACTGAAGCTTTCTTT. This codes for CATSNTGTTEAFF.

This rearrangement joins TRBV9 to TRBJ1-6, with D tentatively TRBD1 (5 bases). CDR3 length: 15 residues. The V end was cut by 4 bases, the J end by 8 bases, with 16 bases between. The V gene's germline CDR1 is SGDLS and CDR2 YYNGEE. CDR3 in amino acids: CASSPRGHSDSPLHF. In DNA form, the CDR3 reads TGTGCCAGCAGCCCACGAGGACATTCAGATTCACCCCTCCACTTT.

This clone was seen a few times. This rearrangement joins TRBV7-9 to TRBJ1-1; perhaps TRBD1 as D (6 bases). Germline CDR1 SEHNR, CDR2 FQNEAQ (reference sequence). The V end lost 7 bases, the J end lost 4 bases, and 16 bases lay between the germline ends. The CDR3 runs to 14 residues. CDR3 nucleotides: TGTGCCAGCAACATTATCCCACAGGGCACTGAAGCTTTCTTT. It is translated as CASNIIPQGTEAFF.

The rearrangement joins TRBV19 to TRBJ1-4; D is ambiguous. V shed 1 base and J shed 0 bases, with 15 bases lying between them. Germline CDR1 and CDR2: LNHDA and SQIVND (reference sequence). This CDR3 has 18 residues. CDR3 amino acids: CASSIVGRTYATNEKLFF. The CDR3 DNA is TGTGCCAGTAGTATAGTAGGGAGGACCTATGCAACTAATGAAAAACTGTTTTTT.

In this sample, this clone turned up a few times. This chain links TRBV28 with TRBJ2-2; possible D gene TRBD2, 7 bases. The ends were cut back, 6 bases at V and 7 bases at J, with 12 bases in the middle. Germline V gene data show CDR1 as MDHEN and CDR2 as SYDVKM. The CDR3 contains 13 residues. CDR3 in DNA: TGTGCCAGCAGCCCCGGGGGGCGCGGGGAGCTGTTTTTT. This gives the protein CASSPGGRGELFF.

The CDR3 coding sequence is TGCGCCAGCACGCCGACTAGCGGGGGGACTAGCGAGCAGTACTTC. Protein product: CASTPTSGGTSEQYF. The chain links TRBV5-1 to TRBJ2-7; 13 nucleotides match TRBD2. Germline V lookup: CDR1 SGHRS, CDR2 YFSETQ. The V segment lost 6 bases and the J segment 6 bases; nucleotides outside the gene matches: 9. The CDR3 sequence is 15 residues long.

The rearrangement joins TRBV7-9 to TRBJ1-2, with D unclear. The length of the CDR3 is 18 residues. The V gene lost 1 base and the J gene lost 0 bases, with 18 bases spanning the gap. CDR1 is SEHNR and CDR2 is FQNEAQ in the germline V gene (reference sequence). The DNA for the CDR3 is TGTGCCAGCAGCTTAGTGGGTCCTTCCAGGCGCTCTAACTATGGCTACACCTTC. It encodes CASSLVGPSRRSNYGYTF.

The V and J genes are TRBV7-8 and TRBJ2-2, with a weak D call TRBD2 (5 bases). Trimming removed 4 bases from V and 1 base from J, with 10 bases in between. The germline gives CDR1 SGHVS, CDR2 FQNEAQ. The CDR3 totals 15 residues. CDR3 DNA sequence: TGTGCCAGCAGCTATGGTAGCGAGAACACCGGGGAGCTGTTTTTT. Amino acid sequence: CASSYGSENTGELFF.

The chain has TRBV7-6 and TRBJ2-7; the match to TRBD2 covers 7 bases. V dropped 4 bases and J dropped 5; count of bases not matched to a gene: 11. Germline values: CDR1 SGHVS, CDR2 FNYEAQ. CDR3 length: 15 residues. The CDR3 loop reads CASSSRGGDFDEQYF. CDR3 coding DNA: TGTGCCAGCAGCTCTAGGGGAGGGGATTTCGACGAGCAGTACTTC.

The rearrangement joins TRBV7-9 to TRBJ2-1, with 8 nucleotides matching TRBD2. The length of the CDR3 is 14 residues. CDR1 is SEHNR and CDR2 is FQNEAQ in the germline V gene (reference sequence). The V gene end was trimmed by 6 bases and the J gene end by 8 bases; junction bases not matched to a gene: 9. The CDR3 region is CASSPGTSLDEQFF. The CDR3 region has the DNA TGTGCCAGCAGTCCCGGGACTAGTTTAGATGAGCAGTTCTTC.